This T cell receptor beta chain was obtained from a study of OX40 agonist ivuxolimab in advanced cancers. For the study at large: The study reported partial responses in three patients: one hepatocellular carcinoma, two cutaneous melanoma. Overall study results and limits: At doses 0.1 to 3.0 mg/kg, CD4+ and CD8+ clones expanded.

Method: immunoSEQ multiplex PCR; TCRdb's copy keeps in-frame clones and lacks some. The sample records tens of thousands of clones, about 91% being singletons. Exclusion of a patient followed from autoimmune disease history or systemic immunosuppression. With regard to this clone: Its antigen is unknown.

Germline CDR1 and CDR2: SGHNT and YYREEE (reference sequence). Trimming removed 0 bases at V and 7 bases at J, with 10 bases between. The CDR3 extends over 13 amino acids. The source of this sequence is an adult with an advanced solid tumor such as melanoma, head and neck, liver or kidney cancer. The rearrangement joins TRBV5-4 to TRBJ1-2; D is unclear. The sequencing here drew on CD4+ or CD8+ T cells sorted from blood, taken in a trial of the OX40 agonist ivuxolimab. The DNA of the CDR3 is TGTGCCAGCAGCTTGGTAGGTGGGGTTGGCTACACCTTC. Translation: CASSLVGGVGYTF.